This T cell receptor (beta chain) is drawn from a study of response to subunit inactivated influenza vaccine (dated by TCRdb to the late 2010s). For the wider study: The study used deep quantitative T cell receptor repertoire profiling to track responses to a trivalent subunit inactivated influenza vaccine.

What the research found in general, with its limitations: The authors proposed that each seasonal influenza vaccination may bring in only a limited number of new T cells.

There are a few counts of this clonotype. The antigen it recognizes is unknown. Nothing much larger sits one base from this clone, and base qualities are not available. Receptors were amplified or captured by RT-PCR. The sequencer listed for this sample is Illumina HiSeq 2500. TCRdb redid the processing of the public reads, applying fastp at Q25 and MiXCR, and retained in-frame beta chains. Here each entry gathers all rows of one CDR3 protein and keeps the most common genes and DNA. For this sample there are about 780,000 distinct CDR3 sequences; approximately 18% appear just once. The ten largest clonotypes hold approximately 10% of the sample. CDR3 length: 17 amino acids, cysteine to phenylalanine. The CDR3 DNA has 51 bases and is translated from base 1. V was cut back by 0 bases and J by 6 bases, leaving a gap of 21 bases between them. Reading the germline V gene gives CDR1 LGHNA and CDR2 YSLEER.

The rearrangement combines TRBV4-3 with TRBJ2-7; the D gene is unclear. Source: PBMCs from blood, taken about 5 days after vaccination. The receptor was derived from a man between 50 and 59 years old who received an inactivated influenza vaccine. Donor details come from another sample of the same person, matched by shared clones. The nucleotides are TGCGCCAGCAGCCAAGATCTCGATGTAGCAATTAAACGCGAGCAGTACTTC. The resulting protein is CASSQDLDVAIKREQYF.